These T cell receptor beta chains were read from a single sample in a study of blood T cell repertoires in COVID-19. Clones were read by immunoSEQ multiplex PCR, and TCRdb kept only the in-frame ones, dropping some. The sample yields approximately 70,000 clones, roughly nine tenths seen once. Input material: peripheral blood. These receptors originate from a man aged 40-49 years with COVID-19, enrolled during active disease. CDR3s include the opening cysteine and the closing phenylalanine or tryptophan. The D gene is left open where the match is weak. Some rows have no size entry. The others give once, few or many, or a class for an expanded clone.

len: 17
j_gene: TRBJ1-6
v_gene: TRBV28
d_gene: -
abundance: -
CDR3aa: CASSPHATGDMGSPLHF
CDR3nt: TGTGCCAGCAGTCCCCACGCGACAGGTGACATGGGTTCACCCCTCCACTTT

len: 13
j_gene: TRBJ2-3
v_gene: TRBV15
d_gene: -
abundance: -
CDR3aa: CATSGINADTQYF
CDR3nt: TGTGCCACCAGCGGTATAAATGCGGATACGCAGTATTTT

len: 17
j_gene: TRBJ2-3
v_gene: TRBV5-1
d_gene: TRBD2
abundance: -
CDR3aa: CASSYWTSGGAPDTQYF
CDR3nt: TGCGCCAGCAGCTACTGGACTAGCGGGGGGGCACCAGATACGCAGTATTTT

len: 12
j_gene: TRBJ2-7
v_gene: TRBV11-1
d_gene: -
abundance: -
CDR3aa: CASSPATGEQYF
CDR3nt: TGTGCCAGCAGCCCCGCTACGGGGGAGCAGTACTTC

len: 15
j_gene: TRBJ1-3
v_gene: TRBV30
d_gene: -
abundance: -
CDR3aa: CAWSVIRGIANTIYF
CDR3nt: TGTGCCTGGAGTGTAATTCGGGGGATTGCAAACACCATATATTTT

len: 15
j_gene: TRBJ1-4
v_gene: TRBV18
d_gene: TRBD1
abundance: -
CDR3aa: CASSTGQGTNEKLFF
CDR3nt: TGTGCCAGCTCCACTGGACAGGGAACTAATGAAAAACTGTTTTTT

len: 16
j_gene: TRBJ2-3
v_gene: TRBV9
d_gene: TRBD2
abundance: -
CDR3aa: CASSALAGTHSDTQYF
CDR3nt: TGTGCCAGCAGCGCACTAGCGGGGACGCACAGTGATACGCAGTATTTT

len: 14
j_gene: TRBJ2-4
v_gene: TRBV29-1
d_gene: -
abundance: -
CDR3aa: CSVEGPGMMDIQYF
CDR3nt: TGCAGCGTTGAAGGGCCGGGGATGATGGACATTCAGTACTTC

len: 15
j_gene: TRBJ1-2
v_gene: TRBV28
d_gene: TRBD1
abundance: once
CDR3aa: CASSPGTGGDYGYTF
CDR3nt: TGTGCCAGCAGTCCCGGGACAGGGGGAGACTATGGCTACACCTTC

len: 15
j_gene: TRBJ2-5
v_gene: TRBV6-5
d_gene: TRBD2
abundance: -
CDR3aa: CASMPGLAGQETQYF
CDR3nt: TGTGCCAGCATGCCTGGGCTAGCGGGGCAAGAGACCCAGTACTTC

len: 12
j_gene: TRBJ1-5
v_gene: TRBV6-5
d_gene: TRBD1
abundance: -
CDR3aa: CAGGQGNQPQHF
CDR3nt: TGTGCCGGAGGACAGGGGAATCAGCCCCAGCATTTT

len: 13
j_gene: TRBJ1-4
v_gene: TRBV19
d_gene: TRBD1
abundance: -
CDR3aa: CASSNSGGEKLFF
CDR3nt: TGTGCCAGTAGTAACTCAGGGGGTGAAAAACTGTTTTTT

len: 15
j_gene: TRBJ1-1
v_gene: TRBV3-1/TRBV3-2
d_gene: -
abundance: -
CDR3aa: CASSQEEQGYSEAFF
CDR3nt: TGTGCCAGCAGCCAAGAGGAACAGGGATATAGTGAAGCTTTCTTT

len: 13
j_gene: TRBJ2-5
v_gene: TRBV19
d_gene: -
abundance: -
CDR3aa: CASSPAVGGTQYF
CDR3nt: TGTGCCAGTAGTCCAGCTGTGGGGGGGACCCAGTACTTC

len: 16
j_gene: TRBJ2-5
v_gene: TRBV4-2
d_gene: TRBD2
abundance: -
CDR3aa: CASSPGTSGGAETQYF
CDR3nt: TGTGCCAGCAGCCCCGGGACTAGCGGGGGGGCCGAGACCCAGTACTTC

len: 14
j_gene: TRBJ2-2
v_gene: TRBV5-1
d_gene: -
abundance: -
CDR3aa: CASSHLTGTGELFF
CDR3nt: TGCGCCAGCAGCCACCTGACAGGAACCGGGGAGCTGTTTTTT

len: 13
j_gene: TRBJ1-2
v_gene: TRBV30
d_gene: -
abundance: -
CDR3aa: CAWSSLVRDGYTF
CDR3nt: TGTGCCTGGAGTTCCTTGGTGCGCGATGGCTACACCTTC

len: 16
j_gene: TRBJ2-5
v_gene: TRBV5-6
d_gene: TRBD2
abundance: -
CDR3aa: CASSLRVTGGKETQYF
CDR3nt: TGTGCCAGCAGCTTGCGGGTGACGGGGGGGAAGGAGACCCAGTACTTC

len: 13
j_gene: TRBJ1-4
v_gene: TRBV6-1
d_gene: -
abundance: -
CDR3aa: CASSDAGDRKLFF
CDR3nt: TGTGCCAGCAGTGACGCGGGGGATAGAAAACTGTTTTTT

len: 13
j_gene: TRBJ2-1
v_gene: TRBV5-1
d_gene: TRBD1
abundance: -
CDR3aa: CASSSARGGEQFF
CDR3nt: TGCGCCAGCAGCTCCGCCCGAGGGGGCGAGCAGTTCTTC

len: 15
j_gene: TRBJ1-2
v_gene: TRBV28
d_gene: -
abundance: -
CDR3aa: CASSLGGGLNYGYTF
CDR3nt: TGTGCCAGCAGTTTGGGCGGAGGGTTAAACTATGGCTACACCTTC

len: 15
j_gene: TRBJ1-1
v_gene: TRBV28
d_gene: TRBD1
abundance: -
CDR3aa: CASSYTQGQNTEAFF
CDR3nt: TGTGCCAGCAGTTATACACAGGGGCAGAACACTGAAGCTTTCTTT

len: 15
j_gene: TRBJ2-1
v_gene: TRBV5-1
d_gene: TRBD1
abundance: -
CDR3aa: CASSLYRGQGNEQFF
CDR3nt: TGCGCCAGCAGCTTGTACAGGGGGCAGGGGAATGAGCAGTTCTTC

len: 14
j_gene: TRBJ1-1
v_gene: TRBV19
d_gene: -
abundance: -
CDR3aa: CASSITRWETEAFF
CDR3nt: TGTGCCAGTAGTATTACCCGGTGGGAGACTGAAGCTTTCTTT

len: 13
j_gene: TRBJ2-1
v_gene: TRBV2
d_gene: TRBD2
abundance: -
CDR3aa: CASRTGGGQEQFF
CDR3nt: TGTGCCAGCAGAACGGGGGGGGGTCAGGAGCAGTTCTTC

len: 15
j_gene: TRBJ2-7
v_gene: TRBV5-6
d_gene: -
abundance: -
CDR3aa: CASSSRDWDGYEQYF
CDR3nt: TGTGCCAGCAGCTCAAGGGACTGGGACGGCTACGAGCAGTACTTC

len: 16
j_gene: TRBJ1-1
v_gene: TRBV3-1/TRBV3-2
d_gene: TRBD1
abundance: -
CDR3aa: CASSQGQGGENTEAFF
CDR3nt: TGTGCCAGCAGCCAAGGACAGGGAGGAGAGAACACTGAAGCTTTCTTT

len: 14
j_gene: TRBJ2-7
v_gene: TRBV10-2
d_gene: TRBD2
abundance: once
CDR3aa: CASRPTSGGSEQYF
CDR3nt: TGCGCCAGCAGGCCGACTAGCGGGGGAAGCGAGCAGTACTTC

len: 13
j_gene: TRBJ2-5
v_gene: TRBV30
d_gene: -
abundance: -
CDR3aa: CAWNWGGLETQYF
CDR3nt: TGTGCCTGGAATTGGGGGGGCCTAGAGACCCAGTACTTC

len: 16
j_gene: TRBJ2-5
v_gene: TRBV9
d_gene: TRBD2
abundance: -
CDR3aa: CASSVAGRGVIETQYF
CDR3nt: TGTGCCAGCAGCGTAGCTGGGCGGGGGGTGATCGAGACCCAGTACTTC

len: 16
j_gene: TRBJ1-2
v_gene: TRBV5-1
d_gene: TRBD1
abundance: -
CDR3aa: CASSPDRGTANYGYTF
CDR3nt: TGCGCCAGCAGCCCGGACAGGGGAACAGCTAACTATGGCTACACCTTC

len: 16
j_gene: TRBJ1-6
v_gene: TRBV11-2
d_gene: TRBD1
abundance: -
CDR3aa: CASSPPPQGAYSPLHF
CDR3nt: TGTGCCAGCAGCCCTCCCCCCCAGGGGGCATATTCACCCCTCCACTTT

len: 10
j_gene: TRBJ2-5
v_gene: TRBV29-1
d_gene: -
abundance: -
CDR3aa: CSATKETQYF
CDR3nt: TGCAGCGCCACTAAAGAGACCCAGTACTTC

len: 11
j_gene: TRBJ2-1
v_gene: TRBV19
d_gene: -
abundance: -
CDR3aa: CASSRRHEQFF
CDR3nt: TGTGCCAGTAGTAGGCGGCATGAGCAGTTCTTC

len: 11
j_gene: TRBJ2-7
v_gene: TRBV30
d_gene: -
abundance: -
CDR3aa: CAWSERYEQYF
CDR3nt: TGTGCCTGGAGTGAGCGTTACGAGCAGTACTTC

len: 14
j_gene: TRBJ1-6
v_gene: TRBV5-1
d_gene: -
abundance: -
CDR3aa: CASSLDGQNSPLHF
CDR3nt: TGCGCCAGCAGCTTGGACGGACAAAATTCACCCCTCCACTTT

len: 15
j_gene: TRBJ1-5
v_gene: TRBV30
d_gene: -
abundance: -
CDR3aa: CAAGTGTLSNQPQHF
CDR3nt: TGTGCCGCGGGCACAGGGACACTCTCCAATCAGCCCCAGCATTTT

len: 16
j_gene: TRBJ1-3
v_gene: TRBV3-1/TRBV3-2
d_gene: TRBD1
abundance: -
CDR3aa: CASSQVDRGRGNTIYF
CDR3nt: TGTGCCAGCAGCCAAGTCGACAGGGGAAGAGGAAACACCATATATTTT

len: 15
j_gene: TRBJ1-4
v_gene: TRBV7-6
d_gene: -
abundance: -
CDR3aa: CASSLETSFNEKLFF
CDR3nt: TGTGCCAGCAGCTTAGAAACATCTTTTAATGAAAAACTGTTTTTT

len: 14
j_gene: TRBJ2-1
v_gene: TRBV11-2
d_gene: TRBD1
abundance: -
CDR3aa: CASSFRTGTNEQFF
CDR3nt: TGTGCCAGCAGCTTCCGGACAGGGACGAATGAGCAGTTCTTC

len: 15
j_gene: TRBJ1-1
v_gene: TRBV10-3
d_gene: TRBD1
abundance: -
CDR3aa: CAISETTGGKTEAFF
CDR3nt: TGTGCCATCAGTGAGACAACAGGGGGGAAGACTGAAGCTTTCTTT

len: 14
j_gene: TRBJ2-1
v_gene: TRBV2
d_gene: -
abundance: -
CDR3aa: CASSTGLYYNEQFF
CDR3nt: TGTGCCAGCAGCACGGGACTCTACTACAATGAGCAGTTCTTC

len: 15
j_gene: TRBJ2-1
v_gene: TRBV6-1
d_gene: -
abundance: -
CDR3aa: CASSEQPRVNNEQFF
CDR3nt: TGTGCCAGCAGTGAACAGCCCAGGGTAAACAATGAGCAGTTCTTC

len: 14
j_gene: TRBJ1-1
v_gene: TRBV28
d_gene: TRBD1
abundance: -
CDR3aa: CASSSGTEFHEAFF
CDR3nt: TGTGCCAGCAGTAGTGGGACAGAATTTCATGAAGCTTTCTTT

len: 14
j_gene: TRBJ2-2
v_gene: TRBV19
d_gene: -
abundance: -
CDR3aa: CASSIQANTGELFF
CDR3nt: TGTGCCAGTAGTATACAGGCGAACACCGGGGAGCTGTTTTTT

len: 17
j_gene: TRBJ2-2
v_gene: TRBV18
d_gene: TRBD2
abundance: -
CDR3aa: CASSLGTSGTNTGELFF
CDR3nt: TGTGCCAGCTCACTGGGGACTAGCGGTACGAACACCGGGGAGCTGTTTTTT

len: 16
j_gene: TRBJ2-7
v_gene: TRBV6-5
d_gene: TRBD1
abundance: -
CDR3aa: CASSYSAGGEGYEQYF
CDR3nt: TGTGCCAGCAGTTACTCGGCAGGGGGCGAGGGTTACGAGCAGTACTTC

len: 13
j_gene: TRBJ2-7
v_gene: TRBV6-6
d_gene: -
abundance: -
CDR3aa: CASSRPSPYEQYF
CDR3nt: TGTGCCAGCAGTCGACCCTCCCCCTACGAGCAGTACTTC

len: 14
j_gene: TRBJ1-1
v_gene: TRBV7-2
d_gene: TRBD1
abundance: -
CDR3aa: CASSLTGTNTEAFF
CDR3nt: TGTGCCAGCAGCTTGACAGGGACGAACACTGAAGCTTTCTTT

len: 14
j_gene: TRBJ1-3
v_gene: TRBV19
d_gene: -
abundance: -
CDR3aa: CASSIDLLANTIYF
CDR3nt: TGTGCCAGTAGTATAGATCTTTTGGCAAACACCATATATTTT

len: 16
j_gene: TRBJ1-4
v_gene: TRBV6-4
d_gene: -
abundance: -
CDR3aa: CASSDSRGQANEKLFF
CDR3nt: TGTGCCAGCAGTGACTCAAGGGGACAAGCTAATGAAAAACTGTTTTTT

len: 13
j_gene: TRBJ1-4
v_gene: TRBV5-4
d_gene: -
abundance: once
CDR3aa: CASTWGLGEKLFF
CDR3nt: TGTGCCAGCACTTGGGGGCTCGGGGAAAAACTGTTTTTT

len: 14
j_gene: TRBJ2-7
v_gene: TRBV4-2
d_gene: TRBD1
abundance: -
CDR3aa: CASSQATGVYEQYF
CDR3nt: TGTGCCAGCAGCCAGGCGACAGGGGTGTACGAGCAGTACTTC